The entry below gives a single T cell receptor (beta chain) sequence along with its context. These data come from a study of blood T cell repertoires in COVID-19. Study-level background: Samples of COVID-19 (acute and convalescent) were obtained from the United States, Italy and Spain. T cells, B-cell-depleted T cells, or PBMCs provided the cDNA or gDNA that served as material.

Original processing methods: Reference gene primers were amplified, and this amplification served to estimate nucleated cell counts. Libraries were prepared by immunoSEQ multiplex PCR; TCRdb keeps only in-frame clonotypes and omits some of them. V, J and clone size derive from that table, while D and trimming were established from the DNA sequence. The sample has more than 250,000 clones; 86% are singletons. Germline CDR1 and CDR2: KGHSH and LQKENI. This CDR3 comprises 14 residues. V gave up 1 base and J gave up 5 bases; unmatched junction bases: 5. The receptor was isolated from a woman in her thirties who had recovered from COVID-19. The genes are TRBV18 and TRBJ2-7; 7 bases are shared with TRBD1. Sequencing used peripheral blood. CDR3 protein: CASSPQDRVDEQYF. CDR3 nucleotides: TGTGCCAGCTCACCACAAGACAGGGTGGACGAGCAGTACTTC.